These 8 T cell receptor beta chains share one sample of origin, sequenced in a study of T-cell reconstitution after alpha-beta-depleted transplantation in children. Unique molecular identifiers tagged the TCRbeta library. TCRdb re-derived calls from the PCR reads in MiXCR, one entry per CDR3 protein. The profile shows roughly 790,000 distinct CDR3 sequences, 16% of them singletons. The sample here was PBMCs, mostly from graft donor cells, taken 360 days after TCRalphabeta/CD19-depleted stem cell transplant. Receptor source: a male patient aged 5 to 17 who had a stem cell transplant for acute lymphoblastic leukemia, so the T cells may come from the graft donor.

This clonotype has a handful of counts. An end of the junction does not agree with germline; a read error may underlie this. V gene TRBV7-9 combines with J gene TRBJ2-3; 7 bases map to TRBD2. Germline-derived CDR1 and CDR2 are SEHNR and FQNEAQ (reference sequence). The CDR3 loop spans 14 amino acids. CDR3 sequence reads: CSYYSWEGLDTQYF. DNA of the CDR3: TGCTCTTACTACTCCTGGGAGGGCCTCGATACGCAGTATTTT.

In its sample, this clonotype was seen many times. The V and J genes are TRBV20-1 and TRBJ2-7; D is uncertain. Per germline, CDR1 DFQATT and CDR2 SNEGSKA (reference sequence). The V end lost 3 bases, the J end lost 3 bases, and 9 bases lay between the germline ends. There are 12 residues in the CDR3. The CDR3: CSASDQFYEQYF. The CDR3, as DNA: TGCAGTGCTAGTGACCAGTTCTACGAGCAGTACTTC.

This clonotype was picked up a small number of times. The CDR3 DNA follows: TGTGCCACCAGCAGGGCGGGGCCGCAGTTCTTC. Amino acid sequence: CATSRAGPQFF. The chain carries TRBV15 and TRBJ2-1; D perhaps matches TRBD2 (6 bases). Germline CDR1 LNHNV, CDR2 YYDKDF (reference sequence). V lost 3 bases and J lost 12, with 9 bases in between. This CDR3 is 11 amino acids long.

The J gene is TRBJ2-6, the V gene TRBV27, with 8 positions matching TRBD1. Per the germline V gene, CDR1 is MNHEY and CDR2 is SMNVEV (reference sequence). V trimming: 1 base; J trimming: 1 base; junction bases outside the gene matches: 12. This CDR3 comprises 20 residues. CDR3 sequence reads: CASSLWSRSGGVSGANVLTF. CDR3 nucleotide sequence: TGTGCCAGCAGTTTATGGAGTAGGTCAGGGGGCGTTTCTGGGGCCAACGTCCTGACTTTC.

This clonotype was found a few times. The gene calls are TRBV7-8 and TRBJ2-7; either TRBD1 or TRBD2 may supply D (6 bases each). CDR1 is SGHVS and CDR2 is FQNEAQ in the germline V gene. This CDR3 has 16 residues. V lost 7 bases to trimming and J lost 2 bases, with 21 bases between them. CDR3 loop: CASIRTRGPTPYEQYF. The DNA for the CDR3 is TGTGCCAGCATCCGAACCCGGGGGCCGACTCCCTACGAGCAGTACTTC.

The chain couples TRBV20-1 to TRBJ1-5; 10 positions match TRBD1. This CDR3 spans 14 amino acids. V was clipped by 3 bases and J by 5 bases; unmatched bases: 4. The germline CDR1 and CDR2 sequences are DFQATT and SNEGSKA (reference sequence). Here the CDR3 DNA reads TGCAGTGCTAGTACGGACAGGGGGTATCAGCCCCAGCATTTT. Its protein is CSASTDRGYQPQHF.

There are a few counts of this clonotype. The genes are TRBV20-1 and TRBJ1-3; no firm D call. Trimming took off 6 bases at V and 1 base at J, with 16 bases between the two ends. The CDR3 has 15 amino acids. Germline assignment: CDR1 DFQATT and CDR2 SNEGSKA (reference sequence). The CDR3 here is CSARPRRVSGNTIYF. In DNA, the CDR3 is TGCAGTGCCCGCCCCAGGAGGGTATCTGGAAACACCATATATTTT.

The chain employs TRBV27 and TRBJ2-6; D is uncertain. Germline V gene data show CDR1 as MNHEY and CDR2 as SMNVEV (reference sequence). The CDR3 consists of 12 residues. The ends were cut back, 11 bases at V and 3 bases at J, with 8 bases in the middle. CDR3 nucleotides: TGTGCCGAAGCAAATGGGGCCAACGTCCTGACTTTC. Translation gives CAEANGANVLTF.